The present TCR beta chain was sequenced within a study of blood T cell repertoires in COVID-19. Sequencing was performed with immunoSEQ multiplex PCR; in TCRdb, only in-frame clones are kept and a portion is missing. The table includes around 160,000 clones, 65% to 85% detected once. Germline assignment: CDR1 ENHRY and CDR2 SYGVKD. The length of the CDR3 is 13 residues. V shed 10 bases and J shed 0 bases, with 13 bases lying between them. The genes are TRBV10-3 and TRBJ2-7; D is undetermined. This clonotype was sampled from a woman aged 55 to 70 who had recovered from COVID-19. The sample taken for sequencing was PBMCs or T cells enriched from blood (not recorded which). This chain's CDR3 is CATSPSISYEQYF. CDR3 DNA sequence: TGTGCCACGTCACCTAGTATCTCCTACGAGCAGTACTTC.